This record covers a single T cell receptor beta chain. Antigen unknown. These data are taken from a study of CD8 T cells in ankylosing spondylitis. In TCRdb, the 5' RACE reads were re-called with MiXCR into one record per CDR3 protein. The repertoire includes 300,000 to 400,000 distinct CDR3 sequences, about 20% of them detected once, and less than 20% sits in the top ten. Study-wide results and caveats: Ankylosing spondylitis blood appeared to be characterized by a TCR beta motif of several highly homologous variants.

V lost 2 bases and J lost 7, with 11 bases in between. The CDR3 sequence is 13 residues long. Germline loops: CDR1 DFQATT, CDR2 SNEGSKA (reference sequence). The sequenced sample consisted of blood, either unsorted or a sorted T cell fraction (not recorded which). The chain carries TRBV20-1 and TRBJ2-2; possibly TRBD1 for D (6 bases). This TCR was sampled from a male donor with ankylosing spondylitis. This CDR3 is CSARRTEHGELFF. The CDR3 DNA reads TGCAGTGCTAGAAGGACAGAACACGGGGAGCTGTTTTTT.